Listed here are 29 T cell receptor beta chains from one sample, sequenced in a study of blood T cells in healthy people across ages. Combining a sample-barcoded 5' primer with a J-beta primer mix, a second PCR ran for roughly 7 to 11 cycles. Each CDR3 protein is one row after TCRdb ran MiXCR on the 5' RACE reads. The repertoire consists of 1.5 million to 2 million distinct CDR3 sequences, with less than 50% occurring once and the leading ten covering approximately 2.1%. The sample consisted of blood. The receptors were gathered from a woman aged 40-49 years in good health.

Only a few counts were recorded for this clonotype. The gene calls are TRBV7-9 and TRBJ2-3, with TRBD2 matching over 9 bases. The germline CDR1 and CDR2 sequences are SEHNR and FQNEAQ (reference sequence). V dropped 0 bases and J dropped 2; count of bases not matched to a gene: 9. The CDR3 extends over 18 amino acids. The CDR3: CASSLAGVSGGLTDTQYF. The CDR3 DNA follows: TGTGCCAGCAGCTTAGCGGGAGTTAGCGGGGGCCTCACAGATACGCAGTATTTT.

V is TRBV29-1 and J is TRBJ1-1, with 7 nucleotides matching TRBD1. Germline-derived CDR1 and CDR2 are SQVTM and ANQGSEA. Trimming at V came to 3 bases and at J to 0 bases, leaving 10 bases not matched to a gene. This CDR3 comprises 16 residues. DNA for the CDR3: TGCAGCGTTGATGTAGGGGGCAATATGATGAACACTGAAGCTTTCTTT. Amino acids: CSVDVGGNMMNTEAFF.

The sample holds one count of this clonotype. V is TRBV6-2 or TRBV6-3 and J is TRBJ2-5; D uncertain. The DNA end is more similar to TRBJ2-7, so the J call may be wrong. Per the germline V gene, CDR1 is MNHEY and CDR2 is SVGEGT. The CDR3 loop spans 13 amino acids. The CDR3 coding sequence is TGTGCCAGCAGAGAGGTCGGGCCCTACGAGCAGTACTTC. It encodes CASREVGPYEQYF.

Turning to this clonotype: At one boundary the junction diverges from the germline segment, which might be a read error. The chain has TRBV27 and TRBJ2-5, with TRBD2 matching 7 bases. The CDR3 runs to 16 residues. Per the germline V gene, CDR1 is MNHEY and CDR2 is SMNVEV (reference sequence). CDR3 region: CTSTGDYRGASKTQYF. In DNA form, the CDR3 reads TGTACCAGCACGGGGGACTACAGAGGGGCCTCGAAGACCCAGTACTTC.

The V and J genes are TRBV7-9 and TRBJ2-1; 12 bases align to TRBD1. CDR3 length equals 17 residues. CDR1 and CDR2 (germline): SEHNR, FQNEAQ (reference sequence). Trimming removed 5 bases from V and 9 bases from J; junction bases left unmatched: 14. CDR3 sequence: CASSLTPGTGGSGEQFF. CDR3 sequence (DNA): TGTGCCAGCAGCCTCACCCCCGGGACAGGGGGCAGCGGTGAGCAGTTCTTC.

The genes are TRBV4-1 and TRBJ1-1; 11 bases agree with TRBD1. V lost 0 bases and J lost 1; bases outside the gene matches: 7. CDR1 and CDR2 from the germline V gene are MGHRA and YSYEKL. The CDR3 contains 18 residues. The CDR3 DNA reads TGCGCCAGCAGCCAAGAAGGACAGGGGGCGGGGACGAACACTGAAGCTTTCTTT. It encodes CASSQEGQGAGTNTEAFF.

CDR3 residues: CSVEGTERGTGYGYTF. CDR3 sequence (DNA): TGCAGCGTTGAAGGTACTGAGCGAGGGACAGGTTATGGCTACACCTTC. V gene TRBV29-1 combines with J gene TRBJ1-2; 8 bases agree with TRBD1. Germline assignment: CDR1 SQVTM and CDR2 ANQGSEA. The trim removed 1 base at V and 5 bases at J, leaving 12 bases unmatched. This CDR3 is 16 amino acids long.

This clonotype was seen more than once but under ten times. The chain is built from TRBV7-9 and TRBJ2-1; no definite D call. The CDR3 sequence is 16 residues long. Germline loops: CDR1 SEHNR, CDR2 FQNEAQ (reference sequence). Trimming left V 2 bases short and J 0 bases short, with 11 bases between. DNA for the CDR3: TGTGCCAGCAGCTTAATCAGGCTGAACTCCTACAATGAGCAGTTCTTC. This translates into CASSLIRLNSYNEQFF.

In this sample, this clonotype turned up a few times. This chain joins TRBV20-1 and TRBJ2-3; 9 nucleotides match TRBD2. Germline V gene data show CDR1 as DFQATT and CDR2 as SNEGSKA (reference sequence). CDR3 length: 16 amino acids. Losses at the gene ends were 5 bases for V and 1 base for J; bases not matched to a gene: 10. CDR3 protein: CSAPTLAGARTDTQYF. The CDR3 coding sequence is TGCAGTGCTCCTACCTTAGCGGGGGCTCGCACAGATACGCAGTATTTT.

This clonotype showed up just a few times. This chain joins TRBV7-2 and TRBJ1-5; maybe TRBD1 (5 bases). Germline V gene sequence: CDR1 SGHTA, CDR2 FQGNSA. V was cut by 2 bases and J by 3 bases, with 11 bases left in between. The CDR3 length is 15 residues. The CDR3 region has the DNA TGTGCCAGCAGCTTATCAAGGGACCTCAATCAGCCCCAGCATTTT. Its protein is CASSLSRDLNQPQHF.

This chain uses TRBV10-3 with TRBJ2-1, with 9 bases matching TRBD1. This CDR3 region has 15 residues. The trim removed 3 bases at V and 4 bases at J, leaving 4 bases unmatched. Germline CDR1 reads ENHRY; CDR2 reads SYGVKD. For the CDR3, the DNA is TGTGCCATCAGTGACAGGGGACAGGGATACAATGAGCAGTTCTTC. Translated: CAISDRGQGYNEQFF.

This clonotype has only a few counts. The V call is TRBV28, the J call TRBJ2-1, with 9 bases that match TRBD1. CDR1 and CDR2 (germline): MDHEN, SYDVKM. V shed 4 bases, J shed 6 bases, and the junction held 7 bases outside the gene matches. The CDR3 is 15 residues long. CDR3 nucleotides: TGTGCCAGCAGTTCCACCGGGACAGGGACCAATGAGCAGTTCTTC. Its protein is CASSSTGTGTNEQFF.

This chain uses TRBV6-7 with TRBJ2-7, with 8 bases that match TRBD1. TRBV6-7 is given ORF status, its function remaining uncertain. The CDR3 totals 15 residues. The ends lost 2 bases at V and 5 bases at J; junction bases unmatched: 8. This chain's CDR3 is CASSYGPGQVHEQYF. The CDR3 region has the DNA TGTGCCAGCAGTTACGGCCCGGGACAGGTCCACGAGCAGTACTTC.

This clonotype turned up a few times. V and J are TRBV6-5 and TRBJ1-2; tentative D call: TRBD1 (6 bases). There are 15 residues in the CDR3. Trimming removed 4 bases at V and 4 bases at J, with 16 bases between. CDR1 and CDR2 from the germline V gene are MNHEY and SVGAGI. CDR3 sequence: CASSLGHPAGYGYTF. DNA of the CDR3: TGTGCCAGCAGTTTGGGACACCCGGCGGGCTATGGCTACACCTTC.

The chain couples TRBV29-1 to TRBJ1-1; D gene uncertain. Per the germline V gene, CDR1 is SQVTM and CDR2 is ANQGSEA. With 4 bases removed from V and 2 bases from J, the gap between germline ends came to 8 bases. The CDR3 runs 12 residues. The CDR3 sequence is CSVVWSNTEAFF. CDR3 bases: TGCAGCGTTGTTTGGAGCAACACTGAAGCTTTCTTT.

The count of this clonotype is one. The chain links TRBV20-1 to TRBJ2-1, with D maybe TRBD2 (6 bases). The V end lost 0 bases, the J end lost 8 bases, and 14 bases lay between the germline ends. From germline, CDR1 is DFQATT and CDR2 SNEGSKA (reference sequence). This CDR3 comprises 14 residues. CDR3 region: CSARDPLGGDEQFF. In DNA form, the CDR3 reads TGCAGTGCTAGAGACCCCCTTGGAGGGGATGAGCAGTTCTTC.

This chain uses TRBV7-2 with TRBJ2-5, with D possibly being TRBD1 or TRBD2 (7 bases each). V dropped 4 bases and J dropped 5 bases, with 17 bases sitting between them. The CDR3 is 15 residues long. Per germline, CDR1 SGHTA and CDR2 FQGNSA. CDR3 protein: CASSSQGGGLETQYF. DNA for the CDR3: TGTGCCAGCAGCTCCCAGGGAGGGGGCCTCGAGACCCAGTACTTC. Full variable domain (rest looked up from reference TRBV7-2 and TRBJ2-5): GAGVSQSPSNKVTEKGKDVELRCDPISGHTALYWYRQSLGQGLEFLIYFQGNSAPDKSGLPSDRFSAERTGGSVSTLTIQRTQQEDSAVYLCASSSQGGGLETQYFGPGTRLLVL.

This clonotype appeared a few times. This rearrangement joins TRBV5-1 to TRBJ2-1; 8 bases fit TRBD2. The length of the CDR3 is 16 residues. Losses at the gene ends were 4 bases for V and 3 bases for J; bases not matched to a gene: 9. Germline CDR1 and CDR2: SGHRS and YFSETQ. CDR3: CASSAGTRSFYNEQFF. The CDR3 bases are TGCGCCAGCAGCGCCGGGACTAGAAGTTTCTACAATGAGCAGTTCTTC.

V gene TRBV5-1 combines with J gene TRBJ2-7; 7 bases are a match to TRBD1. CDR3 length: 16 residues. The V gene's germline CDR1 is SGHRS and CDR2 YFSETQ. With V trimmed by 4 bases and J by 7 bases, 17 bases remained unmatched. The DNA for the CDR3 is TGCGCCAGCAGCCCTCACTCGACAGGGACAACTACGGAGCAGTACTTC. Amino acid sequence: CASSPHSTGTTTEQYF.

V and J are TRBV20-1 and TRBJ2-7; TRBD2 matches 9 bases. The DNA end is a closer match to TRBJ2-5, so the J assignment may be wrong. This CDR3 spans 15 amino acids. The germline V gene has CDR1 DFQATT and CDR2 SNEGSKA (reference sequence). The DNA for the CDR3 is TGCAGTGCTGCAAGTAGCGGGGGCTTGGTTGAGACCCAGTACTTC. Its protein product is CSAASSGGLVETQYF.

Ten or more counts support this clonotype. The CDR3 coding sequence is TGCAGCGTTGAAATAGAAGGCCACCTTGGCTACGAGCAGTACTTC. It translates to CSVEIEGHLGYEQYF. The J gene is TRBJ2-7, the V gene TRBV29-1; no firm D call. The CDR3 has 15 residues. The V end was cut by 2 bases, the J end by 3 bases, with 17 bases between. Germline V gene sequence: CDR1 SQVTM, CDR2 ANQGSEA.

Comment on this clonotype: One junction end does not reproduce the germline sequence, and a read error may be involved. J is TRBJ2-3 and V is TRBV7-2; 8 bases match TRBD2. The germline V gene encodes CDR1 SGHTA and CDR2 FQGNSA. The CDR3 length is 15 residues. The CDR3 sequence is CASSDILAGTDTQYF. DNA for the CDR3: TGTGCCAGCAGCGATATCCTAGCGGGCACAGATACACAGTATTTT.

V gene TRBV9 combines with J gene TRBJ2-4; 15 bases match TRBD2. Germline CDR1 SGDLS, CDR2 YYNGEE. Trimming cost V 8 bases and J 6 bases; bases outside gene matches: 9. The CDR3 covers 16 residues. In DNA, the CDR3 is TGTGCCAGGCCTGGGACTAGCGGGGGGCCTGGAAACATTCAGTACTTC. Protein product: CARPGTSGGPGNIQYF.

The chain is built from TRBV9 and TRBJ2-5, with 15 bases fitting TRBD2. The germline gives CDR1 SGDLS, CDR2 YYNGEE. The length of the CDR3 is 18 residues. The V segment lost 4 bases and the J segment 2 bases; nucleotides outside the gene matches: 9. CDR3 loop: CASSPGLAGGAGQETQYF. CDR3 in DNA: TGTGCCAGCAGCCCGGGACTAGCGGGGGGAGCCGGACAAGAGACCCAGTACTTC.

This clonotype appeared once. The chain couples TRBV7-2 to TRBJ2-1, with 8 bases that match TRBD1. This CDR3 contains 19 residues. Germline CDR1 SGHTA, CDR2 FQGNSA. V lost 0 bases, J lost 2 bases, and 12 bases stayed unmatched. The CDR3 nucleotides are TGTGCCAGCAGCTTAGCAAACAGGGGGTCTTTCGGGCCCTACAATGAGCAGTTCTTC. Residues: CASSLANRGSFGPYNEQFF.

The chain carries TRBV27 and TRBJ2-5, with D tentatively TRBD1 (5 bases). The CDR3 is made up of 13 amino acids. V lost 6 bases and J 11 bases, leaving 19 bases between the germline ends. Per germline, CDR1 MNHEY and CDR2 SMNVEV (reference sequence). CDR3 bases: TGTGCCAGCAGGCGAACAGGTTCCCACGGGCAGTACTTC. It yields the protein CASRRTGSHGQYF.

This clonotype was picked up a small number of times. The chain combines TRBV7-9 with TRBJ2-7; perhaps TRBD1 as D (6 bases). V was clipped by 5 bases and J by 5 bases, with 16 bases between them. Germline CDR1 reads SEHNR; CDR2 reads FQNEAQ (reference sequence). The length of the CDR3 is 14 residues. The DNA for the CDR3 is TGTGCCAGCAGCGCCCGGGACAAGGTCCACGAGCAGTACTTC. As protein: CASSARDKVHEQYF.

The rearrangement links TRBV9 to TRBJ2-7; either TRBD1 or TRBD2 may fit D (5 bases each). The CDR3 consists of 14 residues. Germline V lookup: CDR1 SGDLS, CDR2 YYNGEE. The V and J ends lost 4 bases and 3 bases respectively, with 14 bases between them. CDR3 residues: CASSPSWGNYEQYF. In DNA, the CDR3 is TGTGCCAGCAGCCCCTCGTGGGGGAACTACGAGCAGTACTTC.

This clonotype was picked up a small number of times. The chain carries TRBV4-3 and TRBJ2-7, with D possibly being TRBD1 (6 bases). The better agreement between TRBJ2-5 and the DNA end casts doubt on the J call. The CDR3 runs 16 residues. Germline CDR1 reads LGHNA; CDR2 reads YSLEER. The CDR3 region is CASSPDARGLQETQYF. CDR3 in DNA: TGCGCCAGCAGCCCCGACGCCAGGGGCCTACAAGAGACCCAGTACTTC.